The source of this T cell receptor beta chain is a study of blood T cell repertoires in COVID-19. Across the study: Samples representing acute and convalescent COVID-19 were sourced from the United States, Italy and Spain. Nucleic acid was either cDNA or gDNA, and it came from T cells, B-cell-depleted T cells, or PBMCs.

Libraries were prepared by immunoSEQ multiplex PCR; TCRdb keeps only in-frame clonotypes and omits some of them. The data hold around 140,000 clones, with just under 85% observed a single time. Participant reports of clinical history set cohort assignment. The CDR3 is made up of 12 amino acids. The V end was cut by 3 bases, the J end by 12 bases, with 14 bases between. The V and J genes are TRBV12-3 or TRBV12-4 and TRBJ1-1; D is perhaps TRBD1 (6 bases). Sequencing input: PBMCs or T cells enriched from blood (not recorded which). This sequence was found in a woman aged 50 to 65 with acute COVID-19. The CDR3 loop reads CASSFFHRAPFF. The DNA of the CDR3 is TGTGCCAGCAGTTTCTTCCACAGGGCCCCTTTCTTT.